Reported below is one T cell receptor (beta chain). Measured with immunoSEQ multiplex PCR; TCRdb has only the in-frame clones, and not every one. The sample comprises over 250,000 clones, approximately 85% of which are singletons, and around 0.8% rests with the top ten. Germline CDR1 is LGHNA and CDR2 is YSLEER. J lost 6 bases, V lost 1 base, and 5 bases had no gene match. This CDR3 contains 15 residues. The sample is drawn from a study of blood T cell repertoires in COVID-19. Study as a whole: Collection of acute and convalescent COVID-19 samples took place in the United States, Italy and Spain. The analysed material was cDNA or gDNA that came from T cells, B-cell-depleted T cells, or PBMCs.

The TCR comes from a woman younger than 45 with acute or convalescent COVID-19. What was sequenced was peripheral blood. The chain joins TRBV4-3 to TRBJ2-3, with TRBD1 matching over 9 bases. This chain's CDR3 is CASSQVTGGADTQYF. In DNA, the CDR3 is TGCGCCAGCAGCCAAGTTACAGGGGGCGCGGATACGCAGTATTTT.